One sample yielded the 29 T cell receptor beta chains listed below, sequenced in a study of cytomegalovirus exposure and HLA in healthy donors. Use of 60 Vbeta and 13 Jbeta primers characterized the PCR. Repertoires were generated with immunoSEQ multiplex PCR, while TCRdb's copy carries only in-frame clones and drops some. The data contain about 140,000 clones, about 80% of them seen just once; the ten biggest clones take up about 2.2%. The sequenced material came from PBMCs. The receptors here all came from a man aged 30 to 39 in good health and CMV-seronegative.

With respect to this clone: Different DNA sequences within this sample yield the same CDR3. The chain carries TRBV27 and TRBJ1-2, with unresolved D. The CDR3 spans 12 residues. V was clipped by 5 bases and J by 4 bases, with 8 bases between them. The germline V gene encodes CDR1 MNHEY and CDR2 SMNVEV (reference sequence). In DNA, the CDR3 is TGTGCCAGCAGTGCCGGTGGCTATGGCTACACCTTC. Translated: CASSAGGYGYTF.

The count of this clone is one. This chain connects TRBV28 to TRBJ1-1; 8 bases map to TRBD1. This CDR3 region has 15 residues. With V trimmed by 0 bases and J by 5 bases, 5 bases remained unmatched. CDR1 MDHEN and CDR2 SYDVKM come from the germline V gene. CDR3 in DNA: TGTGCCAGCAGTTTATGGTCAGGGGGCAGAACTGAAGCTTTCTTT. It encodes CASSLWSGGRTEAFF.

This sequence joins TRBV28 and TRBJ1-5; D is unclear. V shed 8 bases and J shed 0 bases, with 14 bases lying between them. This CDR3 has 15 residues. Germline lookup yields CDR1 MDHEN and CDR2 SYDVKM. CDR3 region: CASRLGGYSNQPQHF. The DNA of the CDR3 is TGTGCCAGCCGCTTGGGAGGGTATAGCAATCAGCCCCAGCATTTT. The full variable domain, its missing parts supplied by reference TRBV28 and TRBJ1-5, is DVKVTQSSRYLVKRTGEKVFLECVQDMDHENMFWYRQDPGLGLRLIYFSYDVKMKEKGDIPEGYSVSREKKERFSLILESASTNQTSMYLCASRLGGYSNQPQHFGDGTRLSIL.

The rearrangement joins TRBV4-2 to TRBJ2-5; 13 nucleotides agree with TRBD2. V lost 4 bases and J lost 4; bases outside the gene matches: 6. CDR1 is LGHNA, CDR2 YNFKEQ, per germline. The CDR3 is 16 residues long. The CDR3 spells CASSLFRTSGGETQYF. CDR3 nucleotides: TGTGCCAGCAGCCTATTTAGGACTAGCGGGGGAGAGACCCAGTACTTC.

The rearrangement links TRBV16 to TRBJ2-7; TRBD1 agrees at 9 bases. J lost 3 bases, V lost 4 bases, and 4 bases had no gene match. CDR1 is KGHSY and CDR2 is FQNENV in the germline V gene. The CDR3 is 14 residues long. The CDR3: CASSRRDRDYEQYF. The CDR3 region has the DNA TGTGCCAGCAGCCGCCGGGACAGGGACTACGAGCAGTACTTC.

The gene calls are TRBV10-1 and TRBJ2-3, with D unresolved. Germline V CDR1 and CDR2: WNHNN, SYGVQD (reference sequence). The CDR3 loop spans 16 amino acids. Trimming removed 3 bases at V and 2 bases at J, with 15 bases between. CDR3 DNA sequence: TGCGCCAGCAGTGAAATTCGAGGCCCGAACACAGATACGCAGTATTTT. This gives the protein CASSEIRGPNTDTQYF.

This clone has only one observation. The chain uses TRBV7-9 and TRBJ1-2; D is unclear. This CDR3 contains 15 residues. V gave up 3 bases and J gave up 6 bases, with 17 bases separating them. Germline assignment: CDR1 SEHNR and CDR2 FQNEAQ (reference sequence). The CDR3 nucleotides are TGTGCCAGCAGCTTCGAGGGTTTGGTAATCGATGGCTACACCTTC. As protein: CASSFEGLVIDGYTF.

The gene calls are TRBV5-4 and TRBJ2-3; 12 nucleotides agree with TRBD2. Trimming cost V 2 bases and J 2 bases; bases outside gene matches: 3. CDR1 and CDR2 from the germline V gene are SGHNT and YYREEE (reference sequence). The CDR3 is made up of 16 amino acids. DNA for the CDR3: TGTGCCAGCAGCTTAACTAGCGGGGGGCTCACAGATACGCAGTATTTT. It codes for CASSLTSGGLTDTQYF.

This chain uses TRBV28 with TRBJ1-5; D is perhaps TRBD1 (6 bases). V lost 7 bases to trimming and J lost 3 bases, with 19 bases between them. Germline lookup yields CDR1 MDHEN and CDR2 SYDVKM. This CDR3 region has 16 residues. CDR3 coding DNA: TGTGCCAGCATACCCTCAGGGGCGATACTCAATCAGCCCCAGCATTTT. This encodes CASIPSGAILNQPQHF.

The chain joins TRBV5-1 to TRBJ2-7; tentative D call: TRBD2 (5 bases). Trimming pared 0 bases from V and 7 bases from J, leaving 11 bases between. The CDR3 is made up of 13 amino acids. In germline, CDR1 is SGHRS, CDR2 YFSETQ. The CDR3 DNA sequence: TGCGCCAGCAGCTTGGAGGGTCGGAGGGAGCAGTACTTC. Its protein is CASSLEGRREQYF.

This clone came up a few times. The V and J genes are TRBV10-3 and TRBJ1-1; 7 positions match TRBD1. Per germline, CDR1 ENHRY and CDR2 SYGVKD. V lost 7 bases and J lost 2; bases outside the gene matches: 10. This CDR3 comprises 15 residues. CDR3 nucleotides: TGTGCCATCAAAGCTCAAAGGGGGCTCAACACTGAAGCTTTCTTT. Protein: CAIKAQRGLNTEAFF.

The chain has TRBV5-1 and TRBJ1-2; D is undetermined. V was cut by 0 bases and J by 4 bases, with 7 bases left in between. CDR1 SGHRS and CDR2 YFSETQ come from the germline V gene. This CDR3 has 13 amino acids. The chain's CDR3 is CASSLEEFYGYTF. CDR3 sequence (DNA): TGCGCCAGCAGCTTGGAGGAGTTCTATGGCTACACCTTC. The variable domain in full, with the rest retrieved from reference TRBV5-1 and TRBJ1-2, is KAGVTQTPRYLIKTRGQQVTLSCSPISGHRSVSWYQQTPGQGLQFLFEYFSETQRNKGNFPGRFSGRQFSNSRSEMNVSTLELGDSALYLCASSLEEFYGYTFGSGTRLTVV.

The genes are TRBV9 and TRBJ2-1; 7 bases agree with TRBD2. Germline CDR1 SGDLS, CDR2 YYNGEE. The CDR3 runs 15 residues. The V segment lost 4 bases and the J segment 5 bases; nucleotides outside the gene matches: 9. Here the CDR3 DNA reads TGTGCCAGCAGCCTTTCCGGGGGGAATAACAATGAGCAGTTCTTC. It translates to CASSLSGGNNNEQFF.

The chain uses TRBV2 and TRBJ1-1; 7 bases line up with TRBD1. Per the germline V gene, CDR1 is SNHLY and CDR2 is FYNNEI. V trimming: 9 bases; J trimming: 2 bases; junction bases outside the gene matches: 9. The CDR3 contains 14 residues. The CDR3 loop is CASTRTGANTEAFF. The CDR3 nucleotides read TGTGCCAGTACACGCACAGGGGCCAACACTGAAGCTTTCTTT.

The V gene is TRBV7-9, the J gene TRBJ2-3; 14 nucleotides match TRBD2. The CDR3 is made up of 17 amino acids. With V trimmed by 5 bases and J by 5 bases, 9 bases remained unmatched. Germline V gene lookup returns CDR1 SEHNR and CDR2 FQNEAQ (reference sequence). CDR3 sequence: CASSPGLAGGLVDTQYF. CDR3 bases: TGTGCCAGCAGCCCTGGACTAGCGGGAGGCTTGGTAGATACGCAGTATTTT.

The gene calls are TRBV5-1 and TRBJ2-7, with 7 bases that match TRBD1. The CDR3 runs 14 residues. V lost 0 bases, J lost 6 bases, and 6 bases stayed unmatched. Germline values: CDR1 SGHRS, CDR2 YFSETQ. The CDR3 DNA sequence: TGCGCCAGCAGCTTGGTTGGGGACAGTACCGAGCAGTACTTC. It specifies CASSLVGDSTEQYF.

The rearrangement links TRBV5-1 to TRBJ1-4; no definite D call. Germline V CDR1 and CDR2: SGHRS, YFSETQ. Trimming removed 0 bases at V and 3 bases at J, with 3 bases between. This CDR3 is built from 13 residues. The CDR3 here is CASSLDSNEKLFF. In DNA, the CDR3 is TGCGCCAGCAGCTTGGACTCTAATGAAAAACTGTTTTTT.

This clone was observed a few times. Other DNA variants within this sample encode the same CDR3. The V and J genes are TRBV18 and TRBJ2-7, with 7 nucleotides matching TRBD1. Unmatched junction bases numbered 4, after V lost 3 bases and J lost 2 bases. Germline CDR1 KGHSH, CDR2 LQKENI. The CDR3 covers 14 residues. The CDR3 DNA reads TGTGCCAGCTCACCTCGACAGGGAACCTACGAGCAGTACTTC. This codes for CASSPRQGTYEQYF.

This chain links TRBV18 with TRBJ2-1; D may be TRBD1 (5 bases). V was cut by 1 base and J by 5 bases, with 12 bases left in between. The germline V gene has CDR1 KGHSH and CDR2 LQKENI. This CDR3 region has 15 residues. CDR3 sequence: CASSPQTGHDNEQFF. The CDR3 nucleotides are TGTGCCAGCTCACCACAGACCGGACACGACAATGAGCAGTTCTTC. The whole variable domain, filled in from reference TRBV18 and TRBJ2-1, reads NAGVMQNPRHLVRRRGQEARLRCSPMKGHSHVYWYRQLPEEGLKFMVYLQKENIIDESGMPKERFSAEFPKEGPSILRIQQVVRGDSAAYFCASSPQTGHDNEQFFGPGTRLTVL.

The CDR3 nucleotides are TGTGCCAGTAGCCCCACGGTGAGTCAGCCCCAGCATTTT. Amino acid sequence: CASSPTVSQPQHF. The V gene is TRBV19, the J gene TRBJ1-5; no definite D call. Between the trimmed V and J ends, which lost 6 bases and 6 bases, there was a span of 12 bases. The CDR3 runs 13 residues. Germline lookup yields CDR1 LNHDA and CDR2 SQIVND (reference sequence).

The chain joins TRBV4-1 to TRBJ1-1, with D possibly matching TRBD1 (6 bases). This CDR3 contains 16 residues. The V end was cut by 1 base, the J end by 6 bases, with 18 bases between. Per the germline V gene, CDR1 is MGHRA and CDR2 is YSYEKL. The CDR3 protein is CASSQGGLGGLPEAFF. The CDR3 bases are TGCGCCAGCAGCCAAGGGGGTTTGGGGGGGCTACCTGAAGCTTTCTTT.

The chain couples TRBV28 to TRBJ1-5; 10 nucleotides match TRBD1. V shed 7 bases and J 6 bases; nucleotides not matched to a gene: 6. The germline V gene has CDR1 MDHEN and CDR2 SYDVKM. The CDR3 covers 14 residues. CDR3 in DNA: TGTGCCAGCACTGACAGGGGGCTCTCTCAGCCCCAGCATTTT. Protein product: CASTDRGLSQPQHF. The complete variable domain, with remaining parts taken from reference TRBV28 and TRBJ1-5, reads DVKVTQSSRYLVKRTGEKVFLECVQDMDHENMFWYRQDPGLGLRLIYFSYDVKMKEKGDIPEGYSVSREKKERFSLILESASTNQTSMYLCASTDRGLSQPQHFGDGTRLSIL.

J is TRBJ1-1 and V is TRBV6-5; TRBD1 agrees at 7 bases. This CDR3 comprises 15 residues. V lost 0 bases to trimming and J lost 1 base; unmatched junction nucleotides: 2. Germline assignment: CDR1 MNHEY and CDR2 SVGAGI. The CDR3 is CASSYSGGANTEAFF. CDR3 nucleotide sequence: TGTGCCAGCAGTTACTCAGGGGGCGCGAACACTGAAGCTTTCTTT.

This clone was seen a single time. The chain is built from TRBV5-1 and TRBJ2-1; 9 bases line up with TRBD1. Germline V gives CDR1 SGHRS, CDR2 YFSETQ. The V segment lost 3 bases and the J segment 7 bases; nucleotides outside the gene matches: 5. This CDR3 has 14 amino acids. CDR3 DNA: TGCGCCAGCAGCTACAGGGGGCCGGATAATGAGCAGTTCTTC. Translating gives CASSYRGPDNEQFF.

The CDR3: CASSGLAGASYEQYF. DNA for the CDR3: TGTGCCAGCAGTGGACTAGCGGGAGCTTCCTACGAGCAGTACTTC. The V gene is TRBV6-1, the J gene TRBJ2-7, with 12 bases lining up with TRBD2. V lost 4 bases to trimming and J lost 1 base; unmatched junction nucleotides: 2. CDR3 length equals 15 residues. Germline V gene data show CDR1 as MNHNS and CDR2 as SASEGT.

The genes are TRBV2 and TRBJ2-3; D remains unclear. The CDR3 runs to 13 residues. CDR1 and CDR2 (germline): SNHLY, FYNNEI. Between the trimmed V and J ends, which lost 9 bases and 10 bases, there was a span of 20 bases. For the CDR3, the DNA is TGTGCCAGTTTTGCACCCCTATCTGTGGCGCAGTATTTT. Translation: CASFAPLSVAQYF.

V gene TRBV28 combines with J gene TRBJ2-7, with 10 bases that match TRBD1. Germline V gene data show CDR1 as MDHEN and CDR2 as SYDVKM. The junction had 5 bases not matched to a gene; V was cut back by 8 bases and J by 4 bases. The CDR3 is 13 amino acids. The CDR3 loop reads CASLDRGAYEQYF. The CDR3 DNA reads TGTGCCAGCTTGGACAGGGGGGCGTACGAGCAGTACTTC. Variable domain in full (rest from reference TRBV28 and TRBJ2-7): DVKVTQSSRYLVKRTGEKVFLECVQDMDHENMFWYRQDPGLGLRLIYFSYDVKMKEKGDIPEGYSVSREKKERFSLILESASTNQTSMYLCASLDRGAYEQYFGPGTRLTVT.

In this sample, this clone turned up a few times. V gene TRBV28 combines with J gene TRBJ1-1; TRBD1 might be the D (5 bases). The germline CDR1 and CDR2 sequences are MDHEN and SYDVKM. The CDR3 loop spans 15 amino acids. The V gene lost 6 bases and the J gene lost 4 bases, with 18 bases spanning the gap. The CDR3 reads CASRLGRGDSTEAFF. CDR3 coding DNA: TGTGCCAGCAGGTTGGGGAGGGGAGATTCCACTGAAGCTTTCTTT.

A few counts support this clone. The J gene is TRBJ2-2, the V gene TRBV2; TRBD1 agrees at 9 bases. The V gene end was trimmed by 3 bases and the J gene end by 1 base; junction bases not matched to a gene: 3. The CDR3 is 16 residues long. Germline CDR1 and CDR2: SNHLY and FYNNEI. CDR3 in amino acids: CASSELGQGNTGELFF. The CDR3 DNA reads as TGTGCCAGCAGTGAGTTGGGACAGGGGAACACCGGGGAGCTGTTTTTT.